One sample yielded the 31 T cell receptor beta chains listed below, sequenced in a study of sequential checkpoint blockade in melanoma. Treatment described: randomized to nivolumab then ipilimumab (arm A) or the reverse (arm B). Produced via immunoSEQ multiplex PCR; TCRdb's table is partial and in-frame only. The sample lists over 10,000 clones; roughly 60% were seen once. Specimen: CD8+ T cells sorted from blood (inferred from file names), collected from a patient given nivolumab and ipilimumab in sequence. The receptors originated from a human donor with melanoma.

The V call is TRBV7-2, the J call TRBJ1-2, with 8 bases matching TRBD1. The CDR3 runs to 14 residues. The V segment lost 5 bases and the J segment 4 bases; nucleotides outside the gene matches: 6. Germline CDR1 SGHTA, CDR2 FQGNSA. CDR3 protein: CASSPLTGGYGYTF. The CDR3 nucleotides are TGTGCCAGCAGCCCATTAACAGGGGGCTATGGCTACACCTTC.

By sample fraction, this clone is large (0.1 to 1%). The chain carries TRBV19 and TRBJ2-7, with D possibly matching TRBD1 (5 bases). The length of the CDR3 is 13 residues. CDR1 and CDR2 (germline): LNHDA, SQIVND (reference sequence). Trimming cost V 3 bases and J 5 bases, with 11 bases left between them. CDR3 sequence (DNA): TGTGCCAGTAGTATTGGCCAGGGAAACGAGCAGTACTTC. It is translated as CASSIGQGNEQYF.

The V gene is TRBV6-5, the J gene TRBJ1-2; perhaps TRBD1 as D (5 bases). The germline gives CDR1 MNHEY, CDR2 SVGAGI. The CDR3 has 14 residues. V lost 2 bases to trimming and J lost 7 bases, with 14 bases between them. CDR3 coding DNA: TGTGCCAGCAGTTACATGGGGGGAGGCGGTGGCTACACCTTC. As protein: CASSYMGGGGGYTF.

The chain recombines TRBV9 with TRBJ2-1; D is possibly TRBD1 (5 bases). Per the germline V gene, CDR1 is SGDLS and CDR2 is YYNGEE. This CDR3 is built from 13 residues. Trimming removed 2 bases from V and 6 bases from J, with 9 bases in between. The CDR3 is CASSVTGGNEQFF. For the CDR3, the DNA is TGTGCCAGCAGCGTCACAGGCGGCAATGAGCAGTTCTTC.

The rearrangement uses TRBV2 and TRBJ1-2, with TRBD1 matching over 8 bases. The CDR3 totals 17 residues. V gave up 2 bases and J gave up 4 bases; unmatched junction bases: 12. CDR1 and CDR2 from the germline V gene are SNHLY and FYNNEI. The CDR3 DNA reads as TGTGCCAGCAGTGAAAGTATCGACAGGGGCTTCGCCTATGGCTACACCTTC. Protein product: CASSESIDRGFAYGYTF.

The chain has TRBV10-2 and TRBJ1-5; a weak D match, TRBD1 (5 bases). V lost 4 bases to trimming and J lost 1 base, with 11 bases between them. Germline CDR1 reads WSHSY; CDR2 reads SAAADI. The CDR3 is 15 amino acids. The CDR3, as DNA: TGCGCCAGCAGTGCAGGACACCCAAGCAATCAGCCCCAGCATTTT. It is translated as CASSAGHPSNQPQHF.

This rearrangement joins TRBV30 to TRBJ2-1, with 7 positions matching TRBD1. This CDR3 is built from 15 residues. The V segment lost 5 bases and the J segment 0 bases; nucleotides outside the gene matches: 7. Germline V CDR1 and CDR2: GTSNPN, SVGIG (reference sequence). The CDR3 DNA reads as TGTGCCTGGGAAACAGGGGATCCCTCCTACAATGAGCAGTTCTTC. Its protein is CAWETGDPSYNEQFF.

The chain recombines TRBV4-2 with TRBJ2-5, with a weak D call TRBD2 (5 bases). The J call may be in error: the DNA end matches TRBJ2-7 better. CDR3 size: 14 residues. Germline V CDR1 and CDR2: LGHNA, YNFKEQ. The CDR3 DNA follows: TGTGCCAGCAGCCAAGATGCCCTAGCTTACGAGCAGTACTTC. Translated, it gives CASSQDALAYEQYF.

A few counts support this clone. DNA of the CDR3: TGTGCCAGCAGCTTAGCCGGGACTAGCGGGAGCAATGAGCAGTTCTTC. The encoded protein is CASSLAGTSGSNEQFF. The chain employs TRBV7-6 and TRBJ2-1, with 14 bases lining up with TRBD2. The junction had 1 base not matched to a gene; V was cut back by 0 bases and J by 6 bases. Looked up from germline, CDR1 is SGHVS and CDR2 is FNYEAQ. This CDR3 spans 16 amino acids.

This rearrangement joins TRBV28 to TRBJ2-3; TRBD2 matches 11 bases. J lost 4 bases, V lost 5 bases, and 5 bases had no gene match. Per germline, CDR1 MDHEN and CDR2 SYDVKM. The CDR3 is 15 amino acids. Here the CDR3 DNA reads TGTGCCAGCAGTAAACTAGCGGGAGTCTCAGATACGCAGTATTTT. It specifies CASSKLAGVSDTQYF. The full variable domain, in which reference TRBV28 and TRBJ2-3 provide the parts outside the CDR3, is DVKVTQSSRYLVKRTGEKVFLECVQDMDHENMFWYRQDPGLGLRLIYFSYDVKMKEKGDIPEGYSVSREKKERFSLILESASTNQTSMYLCASSKLAGVSDTQYFGPGTRLTVL.

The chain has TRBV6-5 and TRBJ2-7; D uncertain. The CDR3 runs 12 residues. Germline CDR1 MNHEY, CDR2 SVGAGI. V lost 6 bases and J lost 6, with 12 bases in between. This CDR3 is CASSRESGEQYF. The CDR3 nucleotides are TGTGCCAGCAGCCGAGAGTCGGGCGAGCAGTACTTC.

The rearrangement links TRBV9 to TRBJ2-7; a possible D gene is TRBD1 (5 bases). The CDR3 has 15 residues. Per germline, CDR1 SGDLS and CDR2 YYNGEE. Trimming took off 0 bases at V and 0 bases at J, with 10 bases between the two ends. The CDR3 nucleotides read TGTGCCAGCAGCGTAGCTCAGGGTTCCTCCTACGAGCAGTACTTC. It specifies CASSVAQGSSYEQYF.

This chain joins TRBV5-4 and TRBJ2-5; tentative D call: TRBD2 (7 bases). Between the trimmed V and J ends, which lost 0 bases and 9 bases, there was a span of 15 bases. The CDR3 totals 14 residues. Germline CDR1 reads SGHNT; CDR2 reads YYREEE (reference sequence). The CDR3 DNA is TGTGCCAGCAGCTTGGACCTAGGAGGGGGGGCCCAGTACTTC. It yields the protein CASSLDLGGGAQYF.

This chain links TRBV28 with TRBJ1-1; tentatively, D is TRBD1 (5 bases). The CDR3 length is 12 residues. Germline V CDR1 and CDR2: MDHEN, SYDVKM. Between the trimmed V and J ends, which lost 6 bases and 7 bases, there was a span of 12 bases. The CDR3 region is CASSFGGNEAFF. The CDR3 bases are TGTGCCAGCAGCTTCGGGGGGAATGAAGCTTTCTTT. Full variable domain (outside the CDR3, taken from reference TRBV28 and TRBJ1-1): DVKVTQSSRYLVKRTGEKVFLECVQDMDHENMFWYRQDPGLGLRLIYFSYDVKMKEKGDIPEGYSVSREKKERFSLILESASTNQTSMYLCASSFGGNEAFFGQGTRLTVV.

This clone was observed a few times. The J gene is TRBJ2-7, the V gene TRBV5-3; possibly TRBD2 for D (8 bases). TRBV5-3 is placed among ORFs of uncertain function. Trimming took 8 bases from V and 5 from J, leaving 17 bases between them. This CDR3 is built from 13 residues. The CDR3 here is CASSGGQTHEQYF. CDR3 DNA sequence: TGTGCCAGCAGCGGGGGACAGACCCACGAGCAGTACTTC.

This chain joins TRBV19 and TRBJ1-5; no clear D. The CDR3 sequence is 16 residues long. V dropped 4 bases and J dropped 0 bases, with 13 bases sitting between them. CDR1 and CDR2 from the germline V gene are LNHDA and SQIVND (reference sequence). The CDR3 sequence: CASSTRGDYSNQPQHF. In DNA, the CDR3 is TGTGCCAGTAGTACCCGAGGAGACTATAGCAATCAGCCCCAGCATTTT.

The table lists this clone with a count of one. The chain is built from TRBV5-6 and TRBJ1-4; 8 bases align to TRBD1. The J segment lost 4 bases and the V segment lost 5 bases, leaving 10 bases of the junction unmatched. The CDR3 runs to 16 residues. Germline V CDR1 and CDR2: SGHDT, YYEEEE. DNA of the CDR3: TGTGCCAGCAGTAAGACAGGGGCCGAAAATAATGAAAAACTGTTTTTT. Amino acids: CASSKTGAENNEKLFF.

In nucleotides, the CDR3 is TGTGCTAGTGGTAAAGGGGCTGCAACTAATGAAAAACTGTTTTTT. This translates into CASGKGAATNEKLFF. The chain recombines TRBV12-5 with TRBJ1-4; tentatively, D is TRBD1 (5 bases). The germline V and J ends were trimmed by 5 bases and 0 bases, with 10 bases remaining between them. There are 15 residues in the CDR3. Germline V gene lookup returns CDR1 LGHNT and CDR2 FRNRAP.

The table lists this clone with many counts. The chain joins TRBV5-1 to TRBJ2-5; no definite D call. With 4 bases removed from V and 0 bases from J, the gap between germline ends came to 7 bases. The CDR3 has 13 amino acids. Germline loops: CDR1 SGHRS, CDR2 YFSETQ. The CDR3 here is CASSPPYQETQYF. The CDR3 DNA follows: TGCGCCAGCAGCCCCCCGTACCAAGAGACCCAGTACTTC.

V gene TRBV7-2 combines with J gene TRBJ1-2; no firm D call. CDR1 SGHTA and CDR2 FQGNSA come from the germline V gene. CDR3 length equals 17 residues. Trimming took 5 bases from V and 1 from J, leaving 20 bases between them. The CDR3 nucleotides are TGTGCCAGCAGCCCGGACTTTTTGTGGGGTCTTAACTATGGCTACACCTTC. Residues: CASSPDFLWGLNYGYTF.

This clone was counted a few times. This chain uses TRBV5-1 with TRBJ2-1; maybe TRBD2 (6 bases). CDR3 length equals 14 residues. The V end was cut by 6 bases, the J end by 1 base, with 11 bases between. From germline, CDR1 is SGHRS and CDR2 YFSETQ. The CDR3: CASTGTSSYNEQFF. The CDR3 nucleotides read TGCGCCAGCACCGGGACTTCATCCTACAATGAGCAGTTCTTC.

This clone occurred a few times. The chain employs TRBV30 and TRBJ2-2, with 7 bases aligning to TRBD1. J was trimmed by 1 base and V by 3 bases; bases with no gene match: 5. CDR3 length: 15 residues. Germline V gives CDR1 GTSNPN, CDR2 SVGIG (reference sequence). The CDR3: CAWSNDRENTGELFF. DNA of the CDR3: TGTGCCTGGAGCAATGACAGGGAGAACACCGGGGAGCTGTTTTTT.

CDR3 amino acids: CASSFGQGGIGTDEQYF. The CDR3 DNA reads as TGTGCCAGCAGCTTCGGACAGGGGGGGATAGGAACGGACGAGCAGTACTTC. The rearrangement joins TRBV7-9 to TRBJ2-7; TRBD1 matches 10 bases. CDR1 and CDR2 (germline): SEHNR, FQNEAQ (reference sequence). J was trimmed by 5 bases and V by 3 bases; bases with no gene match: 13. CDR3 length: 17 amino acids.

CDR3 in amino acids: CASSYLGQAAYGYTF. The CDR3 bases are TGTGCCAGCAGTTACCTGGGACAGGCTGCCTATGGCTACACCTTC. This chain uses TRBV6-5 with TRBJ1-2, with 8 bases that match TRBD1. The V and J ends lost 2 bases and 4 bases, in that order; junction bases with no gene match: 6. This CDR3 has 15 residues. Germline loops: CDR1 MNHEY, CDR2 SVGAGI.

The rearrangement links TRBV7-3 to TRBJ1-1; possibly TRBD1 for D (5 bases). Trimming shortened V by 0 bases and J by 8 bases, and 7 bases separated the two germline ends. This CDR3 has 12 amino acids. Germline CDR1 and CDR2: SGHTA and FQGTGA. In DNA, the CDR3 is TGTGCCAGCAGCTTAACGGGGCGCGAAGCTTTCTTT. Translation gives CASSLTGREAFF.

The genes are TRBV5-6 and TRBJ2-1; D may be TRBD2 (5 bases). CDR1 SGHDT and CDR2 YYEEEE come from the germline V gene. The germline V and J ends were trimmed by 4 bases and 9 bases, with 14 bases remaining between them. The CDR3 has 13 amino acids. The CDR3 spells CASSPVSSSEQFF. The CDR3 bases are TGTGCCAGCAGCCCAGTTTCTAGCAGTGAGCAGTTCTTC.

Here the CDR3 reads CASSPRGAGELFF. As DNA, the CDR3 is TGTGCCAGCAGTCCGCGGGGGGCCGGGGAGCTGTTTTTT. This chain uses TRBV6-6 with TRBJ2-2; TRBD2 matches 8 bases. With V trimmed by 5 bases and J by 6 bases, 2 bases remained unmatched. Germline V gene sequence: CDR1 MNHNY, CDR2 SVGAGI (reference sequence). The CDR3 length is 13 residues.

CDR3 protein: CASSDPPSGGVYEQYF. For the CDR3, the DNA is TGTGCCAGCAGCGACCCCCCTAGCGGGGGTGTCTACGAGCAGTACTTC. The V and J genes are TRBV11-2 and TRBJ2-7; 10 bases match TRBD2. The CDR3 is made up of 16 amino acids. Trimming took 5 bases from V and 3 from J; bases not matched to a gene: 10. Looked up from germline, CDR1 is SGHAT and CDR2 is FQNNGV.

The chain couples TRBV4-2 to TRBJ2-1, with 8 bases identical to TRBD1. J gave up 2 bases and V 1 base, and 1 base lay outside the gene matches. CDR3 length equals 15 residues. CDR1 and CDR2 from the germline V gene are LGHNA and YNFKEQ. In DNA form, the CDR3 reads TGTGCCAGCAGCCAAGGCAGGGGGCCCTACAATGAGCAGTTCTTC. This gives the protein CASSQGRGPYNEQFF.

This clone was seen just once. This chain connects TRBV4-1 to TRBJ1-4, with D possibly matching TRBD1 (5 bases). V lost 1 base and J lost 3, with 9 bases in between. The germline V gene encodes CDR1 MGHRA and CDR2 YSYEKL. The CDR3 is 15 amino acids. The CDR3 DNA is TGCGCCAGCAGCCAAGTGGGGGGTGCTAATGAAAAACTGTTTTTT. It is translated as CASSQVGGANEKLFF.

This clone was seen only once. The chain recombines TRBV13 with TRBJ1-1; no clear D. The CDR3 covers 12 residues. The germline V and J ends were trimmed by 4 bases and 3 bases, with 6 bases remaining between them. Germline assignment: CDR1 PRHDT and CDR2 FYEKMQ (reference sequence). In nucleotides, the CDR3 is TGTGCCAGCAGCTCGGGTGACACTGAAGCTTTCTTT. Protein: CASSSGDTEAFF.